This T cell receptor (beta chain) originates from a study of shared T cell receptors in the human thymus. In its sample, this clone was seen a few times. Profiled with immunoSEQ multiplex PCR; TCRdb holds only in-frame clones, not every one. The sample gives roughly 660,000 clones, 85% to 90% of which show up once; around 0.0099% is in the top ten. V lost 1 base to trimming and J lost 0 bases, with 22 bases between them. The CDR3 spans 19 residues. The germline V gene encodes CDR1 SGHDN and CDR2 FVKESK. These sequences were also reported in another study, on human thymus T cells. That source notes: The donors were infants in Finland with congenital heart defects, otherwise immunologically healthy. Obtained as resections during corrective heart surgery, the thymus tissue was then studied.

This clonotype was obtained from a boy younger than two with a congenital heart defect. The V gene is TRBV14, the J gene TRBJ2-7; possibly TRBD1 for D (5 bases). Sequencing was carried out using thymocytes. CDR3: CASSQGLRGGVPSSYEQYF. The DNA of the CDR3 is TGTGCCAGCAGCCAAGGTCTTAGGGGTGGGGTTCCGAGCTCCTACGAGCAGTACTTC.